This paragraph covers one T cell receptor (beta chain) sequence. Its target is not known. This entry comes from a study of Ad26.COV2.S vaccination and SARS-CoV-2 variants. TCRdb keeps only in-frame clones here, not all; method: immunoSEQ multiplex PCR. The table includes under 550,000 clones, 90% detected once. Findings of the study overall: Assessments of TCR breadth and depth may have underestimated the total T cell responses.

As to treatment: 15 to 20 received Ad26.COV2.S at low or high dose, single or two shots; 5 received placebo; per-sample allocation not given. Collection of samples fell on day 63 after the first vaccine or placebo injection. The CDR3 length is 15 residues. Per the germline V gene, CDR1 is SGHRS and CDR2 is YFSETQ. The V gene end was trimmed by 4 bases and the J gene end by 2 bases; junction bases not matched to a gene: 5. This specimen consisted of peripheral blood, obtained in a trial of Ad26.COV2.S vaccine versus placebo. The origin of this receptor is a person between 18 and 65 years old who received the Ad26.COV2.S COVID-19 vaccine or a placebo. The chain employs TRBV5-1 and TRBJ2-1, with 8 bases that match TRBD1. CDR3 nucleotides: TGCGCCAGCAGCCCCGACAGGGGACCCTACAATGAGCAGTTCTTC. This encodes CASSPDRGPYNEQFF.